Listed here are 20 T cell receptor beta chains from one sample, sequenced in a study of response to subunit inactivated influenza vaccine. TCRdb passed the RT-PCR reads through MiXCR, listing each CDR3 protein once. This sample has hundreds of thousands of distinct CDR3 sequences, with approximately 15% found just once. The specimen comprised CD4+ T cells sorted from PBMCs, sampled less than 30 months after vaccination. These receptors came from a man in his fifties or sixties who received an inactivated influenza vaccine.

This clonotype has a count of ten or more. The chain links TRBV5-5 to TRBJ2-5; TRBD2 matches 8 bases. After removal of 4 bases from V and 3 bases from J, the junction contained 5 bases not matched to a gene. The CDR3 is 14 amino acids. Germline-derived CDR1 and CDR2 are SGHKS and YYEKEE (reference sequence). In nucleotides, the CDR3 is TGTGCCAGCAGCGTAGCGGGGTCAAAAGAGACCCAGTACTTC. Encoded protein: CASSVAGSKETQYF.

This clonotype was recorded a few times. The CDR3 sequence: CASSQEGLIGGNIQYF. In DNA form, the CDR3 reads TGCGCCAGCAGCCAAGAAGGGTTGATCGGTGGAAACATTCAGTACTTC. The V call is TRBV4-3, the J call TRBJ2-4; D remains ambiguous. Looked up from germline, CDR1 is LGHNA and CDR2 is YSLEER. Trimming took 0 bases from V and 6 from J, leaving 15 bases between them. The CDR3 consists of 16 residues.

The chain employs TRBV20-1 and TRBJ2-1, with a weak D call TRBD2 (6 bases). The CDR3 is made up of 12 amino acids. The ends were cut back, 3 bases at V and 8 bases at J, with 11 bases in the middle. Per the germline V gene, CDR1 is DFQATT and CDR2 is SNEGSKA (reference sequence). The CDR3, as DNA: TGCAGTGCTAGGACTAGTGGGGATGAGCAGTTCTTC. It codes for CSARTSGDEQFF.

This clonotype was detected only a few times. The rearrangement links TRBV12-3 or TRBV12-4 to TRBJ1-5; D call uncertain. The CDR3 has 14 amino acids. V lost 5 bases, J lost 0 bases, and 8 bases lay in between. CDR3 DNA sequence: TGTGCCAGCAGTATCGGGGTTAGCAATCAGCCCCAGCATTTT. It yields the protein CASSIGVSNQPQHF.

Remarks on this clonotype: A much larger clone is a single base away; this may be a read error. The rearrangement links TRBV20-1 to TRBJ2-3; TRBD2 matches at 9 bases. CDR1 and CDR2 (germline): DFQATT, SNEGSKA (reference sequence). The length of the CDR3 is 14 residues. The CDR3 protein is CSANRRGGSDTQYF. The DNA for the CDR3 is TGCAGCGCTAATAGGCGGGGGGGCAGTGATACGCAGTATTTT.

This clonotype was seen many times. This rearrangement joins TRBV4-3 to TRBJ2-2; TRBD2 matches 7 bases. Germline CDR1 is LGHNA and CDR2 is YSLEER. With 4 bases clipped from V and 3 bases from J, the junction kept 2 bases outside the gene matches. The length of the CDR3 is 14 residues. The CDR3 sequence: CASSRGGYTGELFF. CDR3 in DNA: TGCGCCAGCAGCCGGGGGGGATACACCGGGGAGCTGTTTTTT.

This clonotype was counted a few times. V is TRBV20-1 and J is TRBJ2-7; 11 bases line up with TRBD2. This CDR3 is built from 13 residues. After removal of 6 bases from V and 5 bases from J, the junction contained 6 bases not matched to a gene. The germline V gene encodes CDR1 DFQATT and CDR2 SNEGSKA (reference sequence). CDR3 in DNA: TGCAGTGCCACTAGCGGGGGCCACCACGAGCAGTACTTC. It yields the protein CSATSGGHHEQYF.

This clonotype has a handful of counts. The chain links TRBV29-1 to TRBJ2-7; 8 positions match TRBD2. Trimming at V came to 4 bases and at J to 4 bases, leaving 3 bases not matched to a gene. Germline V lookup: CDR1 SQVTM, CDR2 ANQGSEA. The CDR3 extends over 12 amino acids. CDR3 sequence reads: CSVAGGGYEQYF. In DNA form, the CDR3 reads TGCAGCGTTGCTGGCGGGGGGTACGAGCAGTACTTC.

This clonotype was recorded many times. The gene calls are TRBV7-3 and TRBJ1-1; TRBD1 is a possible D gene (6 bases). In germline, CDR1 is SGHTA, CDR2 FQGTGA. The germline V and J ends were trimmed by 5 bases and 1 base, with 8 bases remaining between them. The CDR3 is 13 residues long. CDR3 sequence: CASSRDKNTEAFF. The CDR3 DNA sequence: TGTGCCAGCAGCCGGGACAAGAACACTGAAGCTTTCTTT.

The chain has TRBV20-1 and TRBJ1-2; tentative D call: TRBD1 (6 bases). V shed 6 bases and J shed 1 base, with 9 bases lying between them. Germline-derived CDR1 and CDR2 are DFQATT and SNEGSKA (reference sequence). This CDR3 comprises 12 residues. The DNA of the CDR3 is TGCAGTGCGCGACAGGATAACTATGGCTACACCTTC. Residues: CSARQDNYGYTF.

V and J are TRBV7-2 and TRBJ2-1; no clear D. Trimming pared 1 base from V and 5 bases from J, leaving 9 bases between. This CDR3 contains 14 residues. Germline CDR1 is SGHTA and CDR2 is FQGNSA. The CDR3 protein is CASSLVASNNEQFF. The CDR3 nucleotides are TGTGCCAGCAGCTTAGTTGCCAGTAACAATGAGCAGTTCTTC.

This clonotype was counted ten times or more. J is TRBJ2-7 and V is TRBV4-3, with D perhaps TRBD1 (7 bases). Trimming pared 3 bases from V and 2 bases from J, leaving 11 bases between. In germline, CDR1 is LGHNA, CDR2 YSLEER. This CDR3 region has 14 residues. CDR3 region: CASSHAGQPYEQYF. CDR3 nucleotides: TGCGCCAGCAGCCATGCGGGACAGCCCTACGAGCAGTACTTC.

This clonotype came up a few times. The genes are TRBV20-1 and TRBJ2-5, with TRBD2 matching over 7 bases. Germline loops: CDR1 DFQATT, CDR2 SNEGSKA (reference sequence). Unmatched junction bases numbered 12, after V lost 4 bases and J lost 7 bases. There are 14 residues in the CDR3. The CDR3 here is CSAMTSSGAGTQYF. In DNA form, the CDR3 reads TGCAGTGCTATGACTAGCTCTGGAGCGGGGACCCAGTACTTC.

The CDR3 nucleotides are TGTGCCAGCAGCTTATACGGGACAAGAGTTGATCAGCCCCAGCATTTT. Its protein is CASSLYGTRVDQPQHF. The chain joins TRBV7-2 to TRBJ1-5, with D possibly being TRBD1 (6 bases). This CDR3 region has 16 residues. Trimming shortened V by 2 bases and J by 5 bases, and 16 bases separated the two germline ends. Germline V lookup: CDR1 SGHTA, CDR2 FQGNSA.

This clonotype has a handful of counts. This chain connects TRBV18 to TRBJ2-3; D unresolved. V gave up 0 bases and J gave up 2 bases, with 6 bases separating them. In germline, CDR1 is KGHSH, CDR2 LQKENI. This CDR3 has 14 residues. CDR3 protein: CASSPPGPTDTQYF. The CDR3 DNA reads TGTGCCAGCTCACCACCAGGGCCCACAGATACGCAGTATTTT. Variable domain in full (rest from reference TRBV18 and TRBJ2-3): NAGVMQNPRHLVRRRGQEARLRCSPMKGHSHVYWYRQLPEEGLKFMVYLQKENIIDESGMPKERFSAEFPKEGPSILRIQQVVRGDSAAYFCASSPPGPTDTQYFGPGTRLTVL.

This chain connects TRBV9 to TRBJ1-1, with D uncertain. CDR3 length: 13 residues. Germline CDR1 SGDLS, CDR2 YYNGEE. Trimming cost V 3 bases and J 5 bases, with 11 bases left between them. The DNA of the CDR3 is TGTGCCAGCAGCGCCGCTCTGGAAACTGAAGCTTTCTTT. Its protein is CASSAALETEAFF.

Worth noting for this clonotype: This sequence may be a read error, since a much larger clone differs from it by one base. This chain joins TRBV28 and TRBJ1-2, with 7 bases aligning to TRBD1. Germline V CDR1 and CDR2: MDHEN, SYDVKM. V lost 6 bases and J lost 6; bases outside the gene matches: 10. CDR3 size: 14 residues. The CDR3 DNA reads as TGTGCCAGCAGGCGAACAGGGGCAAACCATGGCTACACCTTC. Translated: CASRRTGANHGYTF.

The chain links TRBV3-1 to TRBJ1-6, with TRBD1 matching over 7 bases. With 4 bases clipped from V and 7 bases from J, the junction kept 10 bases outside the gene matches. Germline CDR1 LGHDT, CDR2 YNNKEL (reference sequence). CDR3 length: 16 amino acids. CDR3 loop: CASSLRQGSLNSPLHF. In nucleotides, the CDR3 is TGTGCCAGCAGCCTCCGACAGGGATCATTGAATTCACCCCTCCACTTT.

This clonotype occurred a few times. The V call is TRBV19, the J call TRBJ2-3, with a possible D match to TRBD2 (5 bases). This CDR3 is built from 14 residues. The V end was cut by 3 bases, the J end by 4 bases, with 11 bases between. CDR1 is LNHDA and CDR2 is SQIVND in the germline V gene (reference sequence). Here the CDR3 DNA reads TGTGCCAGTAGTATTGGCGGGCGGTCAGATACGCAGTATTTT. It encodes CASSIGGRSDTQYF.

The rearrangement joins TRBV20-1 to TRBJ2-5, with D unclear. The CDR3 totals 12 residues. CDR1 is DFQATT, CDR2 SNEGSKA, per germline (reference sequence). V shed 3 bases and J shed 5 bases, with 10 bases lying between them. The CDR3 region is CSARKVRETQYF. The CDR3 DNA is TGCAGTGCTAGGAAGGTTCGGGAGACCCAGTACTTC.